These 25 T cell receptor beta chains originate from one sample sequenced in a study of control samples from healthy donors and cancer patients. The protocol was immunoSEQ multiplex PCR, while the TCRdb copy is restricted to in-frame clones and leaves out a portion. Among some 90,000 clones listed, around 87% were seen once. Sequenced input: blood. Receptors were obtained from a woman between 50 and 59 years old in good health.

The rearrangement uses TRBV29-1 and TRBJ1-2; a weak D match, TRBD1 (6 bases). V gave up 3 bases and J gave up 4 bases, with 9 bases separating them. The CDR3 totals 12 residues. Germline loops: CDR1 SQVTM, CDR2 ANQGSEA. This chain's CDR3 is CSVDRTAYGYTF. CDR3 coding DNA: TGCAGCGTTGATCGGACAGCCTATGGCTACACCTTC.

The chain couples TRBV19 to TRBJ2-1, with D possibly TRBD1 on 5 matching bases. V shed 4 bases and J shed 6 bases, with 10 bases lying between them. Germline CDR1 LNHDA, CDR2 SQIVND (reference sequence). The CDR3 spans 13 residues. The CDR3 sequence: CASSTRVPNEQFF. The CDR3 nucleotides read TGTGCCAGTAGTACCAGGGTACCCAATGAGCAGTTCTTC.

V and J are TRBV15 and TRBJ2-7; 10 nucleotides match TRBD2. Germline V gives CDR1 LNHNV, CDR2 YYDKDF (reference sequence). J lost 5 bases, V lost 4 bases, and 5 bases had no gene match. This CDR3 has 14 residues. CDR3 sequence: CATSIRSGRDEQYF. CDR3 nucleotide sequence: TGTGCCACCAGCATTAGGAGCGGGAGGGACGAGCAGTACTTC.

This chain joins TRBV9 and TRBJ2-5; D remains unclear. CDR1 is SGDLS and CDR2 is YYNGEE in the germline V gene. This CDR3 contains 14 residues. Trimming removed 0 bases at V and 1 base at J, with 7 bases between. The chain's CDR3 is CASSVDGSQETQYF. DNA of the CDR3: TGTGCCAGCAGCGTAGATGGCAGCCAAGAGACCCAGTACTTC.

The CDR3 reads CASSEFARINEKLFF. As DNA, the CDR3 is TGTGCCAGCAGTGAATTCGCGAGGATTAACGAAAAACTGTTTTTT. This rearrangement joins TRBV6-1 to TRBJ1-4; D gene unclear. The germline gives CDR1 MNHNS, CDR2 SASEGT. The CDR3 consists of 15 residues. The V and J ends lost 2 bases and 8 bases respectively, with 15 bases between them.

V gene TRBV6-2 or TRBV6-3 combines with J gene TRBJ1-6; D not certain. Germline loops: CDR1 MNHEY, CDR2 SVGEGT. The CDR3 totals 15 residues. V dropped 2 bases and J dropped 4 bases, with 9 bases sitting between them. CDR3 region: CASSYPPVYNSPLHF. For the CDR3, the DNA is TGTGCCAGCAGTTACCCCCCTGTTTATAATTCACCCCTCCACTTT.

This chain links TRBV25-1 with TRBJ1-1, with a possible D match to TRBD1 (5 bases). The germline gives CDR1 MGHDK, CDR2 SYGVNS. V gave up 1 base and J gave up 6 bases, with 15 bases separating them. This CDR3 spans 15 amino acids. DNA for the CDR3: TGTGCCAGCAGTGAATTCAAGGGGCGCGAGGCTGAAGCTTTCTTT. Its translation is CASSEFKGREAEAFF.

The V call is TRBV11-2, the J call TRBJ2-2; D may be TRBD2 (6 bases). The CDR3 sequence is 16 residues long. The V gene lost 5 bases and the J gene lost 1 base, with 14 bases spanning the gap. The germline V gene has CDR1 SGHAT and CDR2 FQNNGV. In nucleotides, the CDR3 is TGTGCCAGCAGCCCAGCGGAGGGGCGGAACACCGGGGAGCTGTTTTTT. Its translation is CASSPAEGRNTGELFF.

This clone was observed a few times. The chain carries TRBV24-1 and TRBJ1-5; weak D call: TRBD1 (6 bases). The CDR3 is 14 residues long. Per germline, CDR1 KGHDR and CDR2 SFDVKD. V gave up 4 bases and J gave up 3 bases, with 9 bases separating them. CDR3 loop: CATSEQGLNQPQHF. The DNA of the CDR3 is TGTGCCACCAGTGAACAGGGTCTCAATCAGCCCCAGCATTTT.

This clone was seen only a few times. This chain joins TRBV6-5 and TRBJ1-5; D gene uncertain. The CDR3 runs 13 residues. V dropped 6 bases and J dropped 6 bases, with 12 bases sitting between them. From germline, CDR1 is MNHEY and CDR2 SVGAGI. This CDR3 reads CASRYDIGQPQHF. The CDR3, as DNA: TGTGCCAGCAGGTACGACATTGGTCAGCCCCAGCATTTT.

CDR3 sequence reads: CASSLVDRDTEAFF. For the CDR3, the DNA is TGCGCCAGCAGCTTGGTGGACAGGGACACTGAAGCTTTCTTT. V is TRBV5-1 and J is TRBJ1-1, with 8 bases lining up with TRBD1. Looked up from germline, CDR1 is SGHRS and CDR2 is YFSETQ. This CDR3 region has 14 residues. V shed 0 bases and J 3 bases; nucleotides not matched to a gene: 1.

The genes are TRBV29-1 and TRBJ2-7; 7 positions match TRBD2. The germline gives CDR1 SQVTM, CDR2 ANQGSEA. This CDR3 region has 14 residues. After removal of 3 bases from V and 0 bases from J, the junction contained 5 bases not matched to a gene. The chain's CDR3 is CSVDVGRGSYEQYF. The CDR3, as DNA: TGCAGCGTTGACGTGGGGAGGGGCTCCTACGAGCAGTACTTC.

The genes are TRBV7-3 and TRBJ1-6, with a tentative D call TRBD1 (6 bases). The CDR3 contains 15 residues. Germline values: CDR1 SGHTA, CDR2 FQGTGA. V was cut by 2 bases and J by 2 bases, with 7 bases left in between. The CDR3 DNA sequence: TGTGCCAGCAGCTTAGCAGGGGCCTATAATTCACCCCTCCACTTT. This encodes CASSLAGAYNSPLHF.

This chain joins TRBV7-2 and TRBJ1-4; D perhaps matches TRBD1 (6 bases). The CDR3 has 14 residues. Per germline, CDR1 SGHTA and CDR2 FQGNSA. V lost 3 bases, J lost 4 bases, and 9 bases lay in between. For the CDR3, the DNA is TGTGCCAGCAGCTTCCAGGGGATTAATGAAAAACTGTTTTTT. Its translation: CASSFQGINEKLFF.

The J gene is TRBJ1-1, the V gene TRBV7-2; no definite D call. This CDR3 has 16 residues. Trimming removed 0 bases at V and 1 base at J, with 12 bases between. CDR1 is SGHTA and CDR2 is FQGNSA in the germline V gene. CDR3 residues: CASSLALGSWNTEAFF. CDR3 bases: TGTGCCAGCAGCTTAGCTCTGGGATCCTGGAACACTGAAGCTTTCTTT.

The gene calls are TRBV19 and TRBJ2-1; TRBD2 matches 7 bases. Germline assignment: CDR1 LNHDA and CDR2 SQIVND (reference sequence). There are 13 residues in the CDR3. Trimming cost V 8 bases and J 1 base; bases outside gene matches: 2. This chain's CDR3 is CASRGGSYNEQFF. The CDR3 bases are TGTGCCAGTCGGGGAGGGTCCTACAATGAGCAGTTCTTC. Using reference TRBV19 and TRBJ2-1 for the parts outside the CDR3, the full variable domain is DGGITQSPKYLFRKEGQNVTLSCEQNLNHDAMYWYRQDPGQGLRLIYYSQIVNDFQKGDIAEGYSVSREKKESFPLTVTSAQKNPTAFYLCASRGGSYNEQFFGPGTRLTVL.

V usage is TRBV4-2 and J usage is TRBJ1-6; D ambiguous. With 0 bases removed from V and 7 bases from J, the gap between germline ends came to 10 bases. From germline, CDR1 is LGHNA and CDR2 YNFKEQ. This CDR3 has 15 residues. Here the CDR3 reads CASSQEGNSNSPLHF. The CDR3 DNA sequence: TGTGCCAGCAGCCAAGAGGGAAACTCAAATTCACCCCTCCACTTT.

This chain uses TRBV5-5 with TRBJ2-3; D ambiguous. Germline V gene lookup returns CDR1 SGHKS and CDR2 YYEKEE (reference sequence). The V and J ends lost 2 bases and 2 bases respectively, with 12 bases between them. The CDR3 spans 15 residues. The CDR3 nucleotides read TGTGCCAGCAGCTTTACTCTCCAGACCACAGATACGCAGTATTTT. Its translation: CASSFTLQTTDTQYF.

This rearrangement joins TRBV2 to TRBJ2-3; D is unresolved. The V gene lost 4 bases and the J gene lost 5 bases, with 4 bases spanning the gap. There are 11 residues in the CDR3. From germline, CDR1 is SNHLY and CDR2 FYNNEI. DNA for the CDR3: TGTGCCAGCAGTGTAAAAGATACGCAGTATTTT. Translation gives CASSVKDTQYF.

This chain joins TRBV5-6 and TRBJ2-1; tentatively, D is TRBD2 (5 bases). The germline V and J ends were trimmed by 4 bases and 5 bases, with 16 bases remaining between them. The CDR3 contains 15 residues. CDR1 is SGHDT, CDR2 YYEEEE, per germline. In nucleotides, the CDR3 is TGTGCCAGCAGCCCAGAGCGGACGCTGCACAATGAGCAGTTCTTC. Translation gives CASSPERTLHNEQFF.

This clone occurred a few times. The genes are TRBV7-3 and TRBJ2-1, with a weak D call TRBD2 (6 bases). The germline V and J ends were trimmed by 2 bases and 0 bases, with 8 bases remaining between them. CDR3 length equals 15 residues. Per the germline V gene, CDR1 is SGHTA and CDR2 is FQGTGA. This chain's CDR3 is CASSLLASSYNEQFF. DNA of the CDR3: TGTGCCAGCAGCTTACTAGCGAGCTCCTACAATGAGCAGTTCTTC.

The table lists this clone with a count of one. This chain uses TRBV29-1 with TRBJ1-4; TRBD1 aligns across 8 bases. CDR1 and CDR2 from the germline V gene are SQVTM and ANQGSEA. The CDR3 is made up of 14 amino acids. V shed 6 bases and J 7 bases; nucleotides not matched to a gene: 10. The CDR3 here is CSVLLGQGSEKLFF. The CDR3 nucleotides are TGCAGCGTCCTTCTCGGACAGGGAAGTGAAAAACTGTTTTTT.

As DNA, the CDR3 is TGTGCCAGCAGTCCGGACGCGCCCTACGAGCAGTACTTC. Protein sequence: CASSPDAPYEQYF. This chain joins TRBV11-1 and TRBJ2-7; D gene uncertain. Trimming stripped 6 bases from V and 2 bases from J, with 11 bases between. Germline V gives CDR1 SGHAT, CDR2 FQDESV (reference sequence). This CDR3 has 13 residues.

The chain uses TRBV6-2 or TRBV6-3 and TRBJ1-2, with 7 nucleotides matching TRBD1. J gave up 3 bases and V 6 bases, and 7 bases lay outside the gene matches. The CDR3 is 14 residues long. Germline V CDR1 and CDR2: MNHEY, SVGEGT. This chain's CDR3 is CASSRDRDYYGYTF. The CDR3, as DNA: TGTGCCAGCAGCCGCGACAGGGACTACTATGGCTACACCTTC.

The genes are TRBV3-1 (or the pseudogene TRBV3-2) and TRBJ2-5; D uncertain. Germline lookup yields CDR1 LGHDT and CDR2 YNNKEL (reference sequence). V lost 4 bases and J lost 1, with 13 bases in between. The CDR3 is made up of 15 amino acids. CDR3 nucleotides: TGTGCCAGCAGCCGGAGTAGAATTCTCCAAGAGACCCAGTACTTC. This translates into CASSRSRILQETQYF.